This TCR beta chain was sequenced during a study of beta chain features in type 1 diabetes (dated by TCRdb to between 2017 and 2018). Looking at the study overall: Mean age, gender distribution, total cell number and subset yield were not different between patients and healthy donors. A total of 85 million to 140 million sorted cells were examined across all samples, and the number of cells per subset was strongly correlated with RNA yield. In the study, TCRB repertoires of sorted circulating CD4+ T cell subsets from recently diagnosed type 1 diabetes patients were compared with those of matched healthy donors. Regulatory and stem cell-like memory subsets were isolated from only 8 patients and 8 healthy donors, whereas naive and central memory subsets came from all 30 or so donors.

What the work shows at the level of the full study, not this receptor alone: Fewer insertions and more nucleotide deletions at VDJ recombination sites were observed in patients with type 1 diabetes, implying thymic rearrangement abnormalities. Naive, central memory and regulatory TCRB repertoires appeared to be more alike among patients than among healthy donors. Only small numbers of individuals were included in the HLA sub-analyses, which left unresolved whether HLA type had any influence on TCRB rearrangement. Shorter templates might be favored by PCR, yet because patient and control samples were amplified and corrected together, any such skew would affect both groups equally. A moderate but significant shortening of TCRB CDR3 length was observed in type 1 diabetes patients in all four CD4+ subsets. Because cDNA was sequenced instead of genomic DNA, highly expressing activated cells could be over-represented, though the groups showed no difference in activation or CD3 levels.

Each donor gave one peripheral blood draw, averaging approximately 0.11 L, which was collected into heparinised tubes. A BD FACSAria II was used to sort naive, central memory, regulatory and stem cell-like memory CD4+ T cells with a panel that included CD45RO, CCR7, CD25, CD127, CD95 and CD27. A purity above 95% was achieved for all sorted populations. PBMCs were separated immediately by Lymphoprep density gradient centrifugation and were stained directly, without being cultured. So that batch effects would be minimized, each experiment stained and sorted samples in pairs, pairing one healthy donor with one patient. This clone was detected only a few times. Its antigen is currently not known. Base qualities are not recorded, but no much larger clone differs from it by a single base. As encoded in the germline V gene, CDR1 is SGHDT while CDR2 is YYEEEE. Trimming takes 2 bases off V and 3 bases off J; junction bases not matched to a gene: 2. Spanning cysteine to phenylalanine, the CDR3 consists of 14 amino acids. Kept here is only the CDR3 DNA, which spans 42 bases and is read in frame from base 1.

The High Capacity cDNA Reverse Transcription Kit was used to reverse transcribe all of the isolated RNA, meaning that expressed TCRB transcripts were what got sequenced. Naive, central memory and regulatory T cell samples underwent deep immunoSEQ sequencing, averaging approximately 3.3 million total reads per sample. Sorted cells were lysed in RLT buffer, and RNA was extracted using DNase-treated RNeasy Micro or Mini kits according to cell number. Each cell subset was processed separately to prevent cross-contamination, with patient and healthy donor samples processed together. The immunoSEQ multiplex PCR was used to amplify TCRB sequences from cDNA, yielding 87-bp fragments that span the CDR3 region. Sequencing of the amplicons was done on the Illumina HiSeq platform. Turning to the authors' computational methods: PCR bias was computationally corrected using synthetic template baselines, reads within Hamming distance 2 were collapsed, and singletons that could not be merged were discarded. By aligning reads against IMGT, V, D and J genes, CDR3 length, and insertions or deletions at six rearrangement sites were assigned. Clonotype counts were normalized to sorted cell number within each subset before computing true diversity and Gini coefficients with the tcR R package. The overlap coefficient, calculated on TCRB nucleotide sequences, was used to quantify repertoire sharing. This is the immuneACCESS table as TCRdb keeps it, with only in-frame sequences that have V and J called. A part of the clones is gone; compared with another copy, unresolved V genes explain less than half, and the rest is unexplained. For V, J and clone size, that table is used; D and trimming come from the DNA. The sample data list 160,000 or so clones, and approximately 8.7% of these were observed just once. The ten largest clones capture around 0.64% of the sample.

The sequence was collected from a woman in her 30s with type 1 diabetes. The sequence joins TRBV5-6 to TRBJ2-5; TRBD2 fits 9 bases in the junction. Sequenced material: central memory CD4+ T cells from blood. The sequenced DNA is TGTGCCAGCAGCTTCGCGGGAGGGGAAGAGACCCAGTACTTC. It encodes CASSFAGGEETQYF.